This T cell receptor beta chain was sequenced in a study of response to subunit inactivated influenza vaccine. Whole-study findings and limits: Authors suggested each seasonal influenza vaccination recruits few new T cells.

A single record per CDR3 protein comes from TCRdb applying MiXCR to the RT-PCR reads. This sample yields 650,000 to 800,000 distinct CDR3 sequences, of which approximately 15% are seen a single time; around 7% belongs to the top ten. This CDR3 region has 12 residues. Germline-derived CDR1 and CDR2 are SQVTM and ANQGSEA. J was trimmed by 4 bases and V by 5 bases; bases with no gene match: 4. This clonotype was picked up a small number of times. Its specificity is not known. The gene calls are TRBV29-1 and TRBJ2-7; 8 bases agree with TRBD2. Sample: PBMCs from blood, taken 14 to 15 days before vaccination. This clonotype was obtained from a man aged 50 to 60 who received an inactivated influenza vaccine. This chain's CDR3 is CSVSASGYEQYF. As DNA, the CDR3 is TGCAGCGTTTCAGCTAGCGGGTACGAGCAGTACTTC.